This T cell receptor beta chain was obtained from a study of tumor-infiltrating lymphocytes in localized non-small cell lung cancer. Data came from immunoSEQ multiplex PCR; TCRdb stores just in-frame clones and leaves some out. The table has 8,000 to 10,000 clones, about 78% seen once; the top ten hold approximately 9%. The CDR3 contains 15 residues. Germline V gene lookup returns CDR1 ENHRY and CDR2 SYGVKD. The V end was cut by 4 bases, the J end by 0 bases, with 11 bases between. The J gene is TRBJ2-3, the V gene TRBV10-3; D assignment may be TRBD1 or TRBD2 (5 bases each). The receptor's source is a human donor with non-small cell lung cancer. Input material: lung tumor tissue. The CDR3 loop is CAISGDGLSTDTQYF. CDR3 DNA: TGTGCCATCAGTGGGGACGGTCTTAGCACAGATACGCAGTATTTT.